This note documents a single T cell receptor beta chain sequence. Its antigen is currently not known. Nothing much larger sits one base from this clone, and base qualities are not available. The junction shows trimming of 1 base on V and 4 bases on J, plus 11 bases between the germline ends. Measured from the cysteine to the phenylalanine, the CDR3 is 14 residues long. Left in the record is the CDR3 DNA by itself, 42 bases read in frame from the first base. CDR1 and CDR2 (SGHDT, YYEEEE) derive from the germline V gene. The receptor library was made with the immunoSEQ multiplex PCR assay. Alongside multiparametric flow cytometry, deep sequencing of rearranged TCR beta loci was used to profile the T cell repertoires. TCRdb limited this immuneACCESS table to in-frame rearrangements with V and J called. A share of clones is missing; checked studies link under half to unresolved V genes, and the rest is unexplained. The sample has 40,000 to 45,000 clones on record, about 86% of them singletons. 10% of the sample is held by the ten biggest clonotypes.

This entry is derived from a study of lymphopenia after photon versus proton radiotherapy (dated by TCRdb to between 2018 and 2021). Looking at the study overall: In patients with gastrointestinal tumors who developed high-grade lymphopenia, the study compared the immunological effects of photon radiation therapy with those of proton radiation therapy. The approximately 20 patients in the cohort had gastrointestinal tumors, were treated with either photon or proton therapy, and subsequently developed lymphopenia. The study was designed to characterize how the impact on the immune system differs between the two radiation modalities.

General conclusions and limits of the study: The survival association was assessed only in patients who died, and the authors presented better survival with proton therapy as a possibility rather than a demonstrated result. After the lymphocyte count nadir, photon-treated repertoires showed oligoclonal expansion, especially of CD8+ Temra cells, which drove the drop in diversity. Across the cohort, an inverse correlation was found between a larger post-nadir drop in TCR diversity and overall survival time among patients who died. Relative stability during treatment was observed in proton-treated patients, whereas loss of naive T cells and TCR diversity and gain of effector/memory populations were observed in photon-treated patients.

This TCR was sampled from a woman in her 70s with pancreatic cancer. Some clones in this sample may be carry-over from other donors' samples. The chain couples TRBV5-6 to TRBJ2-5; the D gene lacks a confident call. This material consisted of peripheral blood, taken from a patient treated with proton-based radiotherapy. The CDR3 here reads CASSLKSWGETQYF. The nucleotides are TGTGCCAGCAGCTTGAAATCTTGGGGAGAGACCCAGTACTTC.